Included here is one TCR beta chain sequence, with context. This sample is drawn from a study of blood T cell repertoires in COVID-19. Overall study context: The United States, Italy and Spain supplied acute and convalescent COVID-19 samples.

Authors' analysis steps: Amplification of reference gene primers provided the estimated nucleated cell counts. Sequenced by immunoSEQ multiplex PCR; TCRdb stores in-frame clones only, minus some. Clone size and the V and J calls come from that table; the DNA yielded D and trimming. Of a few hundred thousand clones listed, approximately 90% are singletons. Germline V gene lookup returns CDR1 MNHEY and CDR2 SVGAGI. There are 11 residues in the CDR3. V lost 7 bases and J lost 8, with 11 bases in between. The sequence derives from a man aged 18 to 30 with acute COVID-19. Sequencing input: PBMCs or T cells enriched from blood (not recorded which). The chain joins TRBV6-5 to TRBJ1-2; D is possibly TRBD1 (5 bases). The CDR3 DNA sequence: TGTGCCAGCACGCAGGGTGCGGGCTACACCTTC. This translates into CASTQGAGYTF.